These 13 T cell receptor beta chains originate from one sample sequenced in a study of response to subunit inactivated influenza vaccine. MiXCR, applied by TCRdb to the RT-PCR reads, yields one record per CDR3 protein. Found here are about 780,000 distinct CDR3 sequences, about a fifth of them singletons; the top ten hold about 11%. This material consisted of PBMCs from blood, taken 4 to 6 days after vaccination. The receptors were sampled from a man aged 50 or older who received an inactivated influenza vaccine.

The chain uses TRBV11-1 and TRBJ2-7; the match to TRBD1 covers 7 bases. Unmatched junction bases numbered 6, after V lost 4 bases and J lost 3 bases. Germline CDR1 is SGHAT and CDR2 is FQDESV (reference sequence). The CDR3 totals 14 residues. CDR3 sequence (DNA): TGTGCCAGCAGCTCCACCTGGGACAGCTACGAGCAGTACTTC. Translation gives CASSSTWDSYEQYF. The full variable domain, completed using reference TRBV11-1 and TRBJ2-7, is EAEVAQSPRYKITEKSQAVAFWCDPISGHATLYWYRQILGQGPELLVQFQDESVVDDSQLPKDRFSAERLKGVDSTLKIQPAELGDSAMYLCASSSTWDSYEQYFGPGTRLTVT.

The rearrangement links TRBV5-1 to TRBJ2-1; 7 positions agree with TRBD1. V was clipped by 4 bases and J by 4 bases; unmatched bases: 14. The CDR3 has 17 amino acids. Looked up from germline, CDR1 is SGHRS and CDR2 is YFSETQ. This CDR3 reads CASSARDRQRVYNEQFF. CDR3 DNA sequence: TGCGCCAGCAGCGCCCGGGACAGACAAAGGGTTTACAATGAGCAGTTCTTC.

This clonotype was picked up a small number of times. The chain carries TRBV20-1 and TRBJ2-5; D might be TRBD2 (6 bases). The CDR3 totals 14 residues. Germline CDR1 is DFQATT and CDR2 is SNEGSKA (reference sequence). The V and J ends lost 0 bases and 0 bases respectively, with 8 bases between them. For the CDR3, the DNA is TGCAGTGCTAGAGAGGAGGGGAACCAAGAGACCCAGTACTTC. Protein product: CSAREEGNQETQYF.

This clonotype was seen repeatedly, ten times or more. CDR3 residues: CSARTASYEQYF. The CDR3 region has the DNA TGCAGTGCCAGGACAGCCTCCTACGAGCAGTACTTC. The rearrangement joins TRBV20-1 to TRBJ2-7; maybe TRBD1 (6 bases). Germline CDR1 and CDR2: DFQATT and SNEGSKA (reference sequence). V lost 6 bases and J 0 bases, leaving 9 bases between the germline ends. The CDR3 has 12 amino acids.

V gene TRBV7-6 combines with J gene TRBJ2-5; 7 nucleotides line up with TRBD2. Germline V CDR1 and CDR2: SGHVS, FNYEAQ. The CDR3 is 16 amino acids. V was clipped by 4 bases and J by 1 base; unmatched bases: 9. The CDR3 loop is CASSSYVERGQETQYF. The CDR3 DNA reads TGTGCCAGCAGCTCCTACGTTGAGCGGGGCCAAGAGACCCAGTACTTC.

The chain links TRBV7-9 to TRBJ2-1; D gene ambiguous. Trimming left V 4 bases short and J 6 bases short, with 10 bases between. The CDR3 spans 13 residues. Germline V gives CDR1 SEHNR, CDR2 FQNEAQ (reference sequence). CDR3 bases: TGTGCCAGCAGCTCCAATACGTTCAATGAGCAGTTCTTC. Translation gives CASSSNTFNEQFF.

This clonotype was found a few times. V and J are TRBV28 and TRBJ2-1; TRBD2 matches 12 bases. The germline CDR1 and CDR2 sequences are MDHEN and SYDVKM. This CDR3 has 16 residues. V lost 6 bases to trimming and J lost 7 bases; unmatched junction nucleotides: 10. CDR3 residues: CASRPPTSGSLNEQFF. In nucleotides, the CDR3 is TGTGCCAGCAGACCCCCGACTAGCGGGAGTCTAAATGAGCAGTTCTTC.

This clonotype was seen a few times. This chain uses TRBV21-1 with TRBJ2-3; the table calls TRBD2, which could not be checked here. TRBV21-1 is labeled a pseudogene. The CDR3 is 12 residues long. The DNA for the CDR3 is TGTGCCAGGACTAGCTCGGCAGATACGCAGTATTTT. Its translation is CARTSSADTQYF.

This clonotype was counted a few times. The V call is TRBV5-1, the J call TRBJ2-3; TRBD2 matches 8 bases. Germline V gives CDR1 SGHRS, CDR2 YFSETQ. V gave up 6 bases and J gave up 2 bases; unmatched junction bases: 14. This CDR3 comprises 17 residues. CDR3 in amino acids: CASTALGAAGATDTQYF. Here the CDR3 DNA reads TGCGCCAGCACCGCATTGGGGGCAGCGGGGGCCACAGATACGCAGTATTTT.

The chain links TRBV20-1 to TRBJ2-7; 8 bases agree with TRBD1. V shed 2 bases and J 4 bases; nucleotides not matched to a gene: 7. Germline V gene lookup returns CDR1 DFQATT and CDR2 SNEGSKA (reference sequence). This CDR3 comprises 14 residues. CDR3 amino acids: CSARLGQGGYEQYF. In nucleotides, the CDR3 is TGCAGTGCTAGACTAGGACAGGGCGGGTACGAGCAGTACTTC.

There are a few counts of this clonotype. The V gene is TRBV7-2, the J gene TRBJ2-3; TRBD2 matches 9 bases. The CDR3 consists of 14 residues. The germline CDR1 and CDR2 sequences are SGHTA and FQGNSA. V was clipped by 5 bases and J by 6 bases; unmatched bases: 6. CDR3: CASSVLAGSDTQYF. The DNA of the CDR3 is TGTGCCAGCAGCGTCCTAGCGGGAAGTGATACGCAGTATTTT.

This clonotype was counted a few times. The J gene is TRBJ1-2, the V gene TRBV10-3; possibly TRBD1 for D (6 bases). The CDR3 runs to 12 residues. Trimming pared 6 bases from V and 7 bases from J, leaving 12 bases between. The germline V gene encodes CDR1 ENHRY and CDR2 SYGVKD. CDR3 coding DNA: TGTGCCATCAGCCCGGGGGCGAGTGGCTACACCTTC. This codes for CAISPGASGYTF.

This clonotype came up many times. The V call is TRBV29-1, the J call TRBJ1-1; D unresolved. The germline CDR1 and CDR2 sequences are SQVTM and ANQGSEA. The germline V and J ends were trimmed by 1 base and 1 base, with 7 bases remaining between them. The CDR3 contains 13 residues. In nucleotides, the CDR3 is TGCAGCGTTGAAGTCGAGGGGAACACTGAAGCTTTCTTT. It encodes CSVEVEGNTEAFF.